Described below is a single TCR beta chain sequence and its context. Antigen unknown. TCRdb's table, derived via immunoSEQ multiplex PCR, lists solely in-frame clones and lacks some. The repertoire consists of tens of thousands of clones, with 90% occurring once and the leading ten covering around 0.34%. This CDR3 region has 15 residues. Germline loops: CDR1 LNHDA, CDR2 SQIVND (reference sequence). Trimming shortened V by 5 bases and J by 2 bases, and 14 bases separated the two germline ends. This sample was included in a study of OX40 agonist ivuxolimab in advanced cancers. Study-wide findings and caveats: The study did not work out the antigen specificity of the expanded peripheral T cells. Both blood CD4+ and CD8+ T cells showed clonal growth by week 6 at 0.1 to 3.0 mg/kg. Partial responders at 0.1-3.0 mg/kg showed near-lowest clonal expansion.

The specimen comprised CD4+ or CD8+ T cells sorted from blood, sampled in a trial of the OX40 agonist ivuxolimab. This receptor was taken from an adult with an advanced solid tumor such as melanoma, head and neck, liver or kidney cancer. The chain combines TRBV19 with TRBJ2-3; tentatively, D is TRBD1 (7 bases). CDR3 nucleotide sequence: TGTGCCAGTAGTCGCCAGGGGGGCCCCACAGATACGCAGTATTTT. It translates to CASSRQGGPTDTQYF.